This T cell receptor (beta chain) originates from a study of blood T cell repertoires in COVID-19. This table comes from immunoSEQ multiplex PCR, and its TCRdb copy is limited to in-frame clones, with some not included. The table lists over 300,000 clones, about 89% of them singletons, with around 9.5% in the top ten. The CDR3 sequence is 15 residues long. V was clipped by 4 bases and J by 8 bases; unmatched bases: 6. Germline V gives CDR1 MNHEY, CDR2 SVGAGI. The sequencing sample was made of PBMCs or T cells enriched from blood (not recorded which). The clonotype originates from a woman in her forties who had recovered from COVID-19. The chain joins TRBV6-5 to TRBJ2-1; TRBD2 matches at 12 bases. The CDR3 sequence is CASSSKTSGGDEQFF. CDR3 nucleotides: TGTGCCAGCAGTTCTAAGACTAGCGGGGGCGATGAGCAGTTCTTC.